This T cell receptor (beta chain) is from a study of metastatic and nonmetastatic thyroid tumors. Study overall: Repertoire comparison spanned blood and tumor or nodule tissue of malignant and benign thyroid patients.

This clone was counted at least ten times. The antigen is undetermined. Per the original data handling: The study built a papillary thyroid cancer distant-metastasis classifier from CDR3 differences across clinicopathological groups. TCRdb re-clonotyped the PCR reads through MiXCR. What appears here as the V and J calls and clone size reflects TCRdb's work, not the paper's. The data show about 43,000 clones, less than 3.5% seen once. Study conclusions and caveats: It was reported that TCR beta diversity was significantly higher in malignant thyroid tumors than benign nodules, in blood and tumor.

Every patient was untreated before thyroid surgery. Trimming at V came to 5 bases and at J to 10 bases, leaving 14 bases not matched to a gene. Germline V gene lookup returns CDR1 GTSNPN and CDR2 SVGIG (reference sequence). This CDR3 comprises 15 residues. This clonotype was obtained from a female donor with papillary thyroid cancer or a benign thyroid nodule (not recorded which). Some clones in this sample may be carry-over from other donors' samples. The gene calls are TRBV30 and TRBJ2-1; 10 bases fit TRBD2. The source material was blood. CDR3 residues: CAWRRGTSESGEQFF. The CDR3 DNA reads TGTGCCTGGCGCCGGGGGACTAGCGAATCGGGCGAGCAGTTCTTC.